Described below is a single T cell receptor beta chain sequence and its context. The record originates from a study of shared clonotypes between healthy human individuals. With 6 bases clipped from V and 0 bases from J, the junction kept 4 bases outside the gene matches. Germline CDR1 MDHEN, CDR2 SYDVKM. The CDR3 consists of 16 residues. Around 310 ng DNA, 30,000 or so T cell genomes, went into unsorted PBMC replicate PCRs. The assay was immunoSEQ multiplex PCR, and TCRdb's table has in-frame clones only and misses some. The sample yields about 470,000 clones, 75% to 85% seen once. Healthy HIV-negative adults without recent acute infections or vaccinations served as donors. Every contributor of samples was a Caucasian grown-up residing in Nashville, Tennessee. Around 100 million PBMCs went into genomic DNA for unsorted samples.

Sequenced sample: PBMCs. The sequence was obtained from a woman in her forties in good health. Some clones in this sample may be carry-over from other donors' samples. J is TRBJ2-3 and V is TRBV28; TRBD2 matches 12 bases. The CDR3 region has the DNA TGTGCCAGCAGACCCGGGACTAGCGGGAGCACAGATACGCAGTATTTT. Amino acids: CASRPGTSGSTDTQYF.